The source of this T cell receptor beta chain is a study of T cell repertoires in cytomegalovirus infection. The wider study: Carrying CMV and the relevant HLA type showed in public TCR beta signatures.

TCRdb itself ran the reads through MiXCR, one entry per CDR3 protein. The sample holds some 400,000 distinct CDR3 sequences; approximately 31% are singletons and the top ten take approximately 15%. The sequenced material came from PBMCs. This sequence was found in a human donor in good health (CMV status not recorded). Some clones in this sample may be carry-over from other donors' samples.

CDR3 in DNA: TGCGCCAGCAACCCGACTAGCGGGTTACGCTCCTACAATGAGCAGTTCTTC. This sequence encodes CASNPTSGLRSYNEQFF. The chain is built from TRBV5-1 and TRBJ2-1; 10 bases map to TRBD2. Germline CDR1 and CDR2: SGHRS and YFSETQ. V was pared by 6 bases and J by 0 bases, with 9 bases of the junction left unmatched. The CDR3 is 17 amino acids.